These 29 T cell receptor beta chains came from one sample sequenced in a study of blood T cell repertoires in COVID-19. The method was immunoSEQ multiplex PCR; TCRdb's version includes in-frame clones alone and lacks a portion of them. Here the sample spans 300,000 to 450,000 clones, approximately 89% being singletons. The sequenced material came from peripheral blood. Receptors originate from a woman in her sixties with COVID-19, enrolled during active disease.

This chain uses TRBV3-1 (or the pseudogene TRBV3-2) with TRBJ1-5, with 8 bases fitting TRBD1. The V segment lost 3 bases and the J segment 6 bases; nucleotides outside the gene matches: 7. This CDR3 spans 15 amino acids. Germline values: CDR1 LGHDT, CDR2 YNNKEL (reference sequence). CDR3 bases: TGTGCCAGCAGCCACTACGGACAGGGCACTCAGCCCCAGCATTTT. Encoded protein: CASSHYGQGTQPQHF.

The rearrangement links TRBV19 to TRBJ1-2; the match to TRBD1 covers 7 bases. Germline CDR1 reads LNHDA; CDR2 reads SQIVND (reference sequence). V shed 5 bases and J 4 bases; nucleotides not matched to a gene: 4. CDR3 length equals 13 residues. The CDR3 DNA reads TGTGCCAGTAGTGCACAGGGGCCCTATGGCTACACCTTC. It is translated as CASSAQGPYGYTF.

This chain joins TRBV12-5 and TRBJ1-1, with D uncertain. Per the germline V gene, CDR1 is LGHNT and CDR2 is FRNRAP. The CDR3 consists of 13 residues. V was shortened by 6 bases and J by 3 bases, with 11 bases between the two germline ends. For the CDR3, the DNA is TGTGCTAGTGGCACCAACGCGGACACTGAAGCTTTCTTT. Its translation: CASGTNADTEAFF.

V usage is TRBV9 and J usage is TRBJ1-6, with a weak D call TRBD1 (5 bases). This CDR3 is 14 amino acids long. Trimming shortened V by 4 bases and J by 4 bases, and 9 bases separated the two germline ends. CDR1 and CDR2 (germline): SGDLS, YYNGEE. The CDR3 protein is CASSLGQYNSPLHF. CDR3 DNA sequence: TGTGCCAGCAGCTTGGGGCAGTATAATTCACCCCTCCACTTT.

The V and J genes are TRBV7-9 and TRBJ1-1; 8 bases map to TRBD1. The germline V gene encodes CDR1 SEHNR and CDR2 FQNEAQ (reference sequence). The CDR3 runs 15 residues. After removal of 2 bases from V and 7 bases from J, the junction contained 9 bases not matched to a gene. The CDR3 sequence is CASSLITGGPLEAFF. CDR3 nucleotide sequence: TGTGCCAGCAGCTTAATTACAGGGGGACCCCTTGAAGCTTTCTTT.

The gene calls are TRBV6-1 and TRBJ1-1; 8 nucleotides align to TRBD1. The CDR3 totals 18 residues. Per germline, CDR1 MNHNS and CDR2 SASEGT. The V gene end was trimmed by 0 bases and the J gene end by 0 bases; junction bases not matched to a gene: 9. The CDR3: CASSEADRGRPMNTEAFF. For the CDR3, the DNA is TGTGCCAGCAGTGAAGCCGACAGGGGTCGACCCATGAACACTGAAGCTTTCTTT.

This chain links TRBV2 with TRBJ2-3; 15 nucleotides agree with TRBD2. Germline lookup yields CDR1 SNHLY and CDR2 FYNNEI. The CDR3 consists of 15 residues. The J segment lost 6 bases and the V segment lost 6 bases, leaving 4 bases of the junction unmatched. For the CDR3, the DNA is TGTGCCAGCAGCCCCGGGACTAGCGGGGGGGATACGCAGTATTTT. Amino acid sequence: CASSPGTSGGDTQYF.

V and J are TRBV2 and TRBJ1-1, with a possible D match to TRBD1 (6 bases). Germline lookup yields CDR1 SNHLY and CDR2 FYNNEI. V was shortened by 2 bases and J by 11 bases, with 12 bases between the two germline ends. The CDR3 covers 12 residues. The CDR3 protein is CASSEQGMYAFF. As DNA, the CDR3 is TGTGCCAGCAGTGAACAGGGGATGTATGCTTTCTTT. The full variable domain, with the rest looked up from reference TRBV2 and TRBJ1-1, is EPEVTQTPSHQVTQMGQEVILRCVPISNHLYFYWYRQILGQKVEFLVSFYNNEISEKSEIFDDQFSVERPDGSNFTLKIRSTKLEDSAMYFCASSEQGMYAFFGQGTRLTVV.

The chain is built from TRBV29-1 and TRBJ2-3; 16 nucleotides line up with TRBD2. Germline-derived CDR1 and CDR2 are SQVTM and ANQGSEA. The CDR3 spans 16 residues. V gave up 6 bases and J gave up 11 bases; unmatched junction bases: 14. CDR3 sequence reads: CSVPPGLAGGPVRQYF. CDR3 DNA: TGCAGCGTCCCTCCGGGACTAGCGGGGGGGCCAGTAAGGCAGTATTTT.

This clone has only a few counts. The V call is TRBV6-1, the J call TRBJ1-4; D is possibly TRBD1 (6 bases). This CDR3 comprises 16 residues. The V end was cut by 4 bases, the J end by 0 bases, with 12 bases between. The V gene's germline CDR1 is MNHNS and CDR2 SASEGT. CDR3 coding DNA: TGTGCCAGCAGTGGCGACAGGATTGCAACTAATGAAAAACTGTTTTTT. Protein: CASSGDRIATNEKLFF.

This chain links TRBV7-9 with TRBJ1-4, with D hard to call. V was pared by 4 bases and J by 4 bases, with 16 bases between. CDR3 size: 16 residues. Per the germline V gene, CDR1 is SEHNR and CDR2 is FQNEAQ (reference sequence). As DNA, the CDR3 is TGTGCCAGCAGCTCATACCCTCAGGTTTTTAATGAAAAACTGTTTTTT. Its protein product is CASSSYPQVFNEKLFF.

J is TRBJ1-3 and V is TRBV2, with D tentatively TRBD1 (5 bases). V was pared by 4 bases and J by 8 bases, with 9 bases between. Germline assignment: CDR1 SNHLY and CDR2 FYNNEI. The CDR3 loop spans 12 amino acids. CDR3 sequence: CASSGTGDTIYF. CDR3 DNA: TGTGCCAGCAGTGGTACGGGGGACACCATATATTTT.

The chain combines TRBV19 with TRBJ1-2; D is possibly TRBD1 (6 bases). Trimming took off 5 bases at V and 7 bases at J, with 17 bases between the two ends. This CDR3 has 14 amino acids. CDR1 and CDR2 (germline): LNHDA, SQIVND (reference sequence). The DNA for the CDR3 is TGTGCCAGTAGTCCCCAATGGGGGCGGTTTGGCTACACCTTC. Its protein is CASSPQWGRFGYTF.

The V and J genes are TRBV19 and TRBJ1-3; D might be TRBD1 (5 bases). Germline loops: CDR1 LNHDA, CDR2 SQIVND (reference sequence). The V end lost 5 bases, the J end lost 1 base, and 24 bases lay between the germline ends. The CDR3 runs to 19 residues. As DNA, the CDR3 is TGTGCCAGTAGTGCACCCCGACGGGGGATCCCACTTTCTGGAAACACCATATATTTT. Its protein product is CASSAPRRGIPLSGNTIYF.

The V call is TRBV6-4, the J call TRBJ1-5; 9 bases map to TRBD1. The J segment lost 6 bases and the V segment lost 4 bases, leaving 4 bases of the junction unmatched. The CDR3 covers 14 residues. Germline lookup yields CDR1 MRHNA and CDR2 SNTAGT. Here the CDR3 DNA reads TGTGCCAGCAGTGCCACAGGGGGCGGTCAGCCCCAGCATTTT. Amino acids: CASSATGGGQPQHF.

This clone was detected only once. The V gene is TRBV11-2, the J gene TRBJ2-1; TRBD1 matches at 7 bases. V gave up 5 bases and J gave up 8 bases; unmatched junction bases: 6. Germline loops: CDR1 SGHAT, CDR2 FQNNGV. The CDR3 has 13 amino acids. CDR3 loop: CASSPDRAYEQFF. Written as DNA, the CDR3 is TGTGCCAGCAGCCCCGACAGGGCATATGAGCAGTTCTTC.

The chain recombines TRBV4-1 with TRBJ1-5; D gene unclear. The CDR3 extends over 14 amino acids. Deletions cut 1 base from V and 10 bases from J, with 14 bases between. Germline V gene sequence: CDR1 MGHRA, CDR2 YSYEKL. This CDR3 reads CASSQVGEVSPQHF. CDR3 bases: TGCGCCAGCAGCCAAGTTGGGGAGGTCAGCCCCCAGCATTTT.

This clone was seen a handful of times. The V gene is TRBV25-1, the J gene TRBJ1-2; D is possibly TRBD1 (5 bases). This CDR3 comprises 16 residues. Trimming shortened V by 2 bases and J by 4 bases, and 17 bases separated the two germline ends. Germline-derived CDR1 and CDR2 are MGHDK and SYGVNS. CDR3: CASSEGGWAGSYGYTF. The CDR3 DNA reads TGTGCCAGCAGTGAAGGGGGGTGGGCAGGGTCCTATGGCTACACCTTC.

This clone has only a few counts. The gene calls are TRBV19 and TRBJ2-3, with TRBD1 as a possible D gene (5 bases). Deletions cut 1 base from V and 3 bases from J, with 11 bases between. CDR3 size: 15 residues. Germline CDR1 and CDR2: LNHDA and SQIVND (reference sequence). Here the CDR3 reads CASSIGAGLTDTQYF. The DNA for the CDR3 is TGTGCCAGTAGTATAGGGGCAGGGTTGACAGATACGCAGTATTTT.

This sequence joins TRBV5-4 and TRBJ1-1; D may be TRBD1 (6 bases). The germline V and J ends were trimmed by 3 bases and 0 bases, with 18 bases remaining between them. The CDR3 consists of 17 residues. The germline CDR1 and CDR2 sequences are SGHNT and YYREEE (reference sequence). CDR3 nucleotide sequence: TGTGCCAGCAGCTCCACGTTCAGGGGAAGGTTGAACACTGAAGCTTTCTTT. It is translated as CASSSTFRGRLNTEAFF.

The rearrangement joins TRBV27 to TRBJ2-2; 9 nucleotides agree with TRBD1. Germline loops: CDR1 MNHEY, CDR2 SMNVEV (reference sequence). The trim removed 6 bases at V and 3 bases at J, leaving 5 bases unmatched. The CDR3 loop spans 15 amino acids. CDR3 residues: CASSPGTGYTGELFF. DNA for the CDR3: TGTGCCAGCAGCCCCGGGACAGGGTACACCGGGGAGCTGTTTTTT.

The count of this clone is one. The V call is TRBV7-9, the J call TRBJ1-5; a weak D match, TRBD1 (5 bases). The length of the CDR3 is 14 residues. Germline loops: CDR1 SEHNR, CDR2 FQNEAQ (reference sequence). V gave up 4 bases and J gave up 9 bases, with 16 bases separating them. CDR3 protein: CASSWRGGAGPQHF. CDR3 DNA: TGTGCCAGCAGCTGGCGAGGTGGGGCCGGGCCCCAGCATTTT.

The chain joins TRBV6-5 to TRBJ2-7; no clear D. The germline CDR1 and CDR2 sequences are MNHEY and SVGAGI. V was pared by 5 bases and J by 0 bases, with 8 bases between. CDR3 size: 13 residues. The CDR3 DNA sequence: TGTGCCAGCAGTCAAACAGCCTCCTACGAGCAGTACTTC. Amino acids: CASSQTASYEQYF.

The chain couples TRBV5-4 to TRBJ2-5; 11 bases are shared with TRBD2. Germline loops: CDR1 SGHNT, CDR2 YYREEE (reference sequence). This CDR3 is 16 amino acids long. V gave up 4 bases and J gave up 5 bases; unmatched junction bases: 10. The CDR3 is CASSRGASGGRETQYF. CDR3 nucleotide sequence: TGTGCCAGCAGCCGAGGGGCTAGCGGGGGGAGGGAGACCCAGTACTTC.

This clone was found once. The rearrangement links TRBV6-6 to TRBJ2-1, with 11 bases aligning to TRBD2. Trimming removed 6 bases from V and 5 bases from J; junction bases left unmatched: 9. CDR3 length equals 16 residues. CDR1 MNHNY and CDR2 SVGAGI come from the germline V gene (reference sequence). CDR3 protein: CASRRKLAGVDNEQFF. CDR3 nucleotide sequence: TGTGCCAGCAGGAGAAAACTAGCGGGGGTTGACAATGAGCAGTTCTTC.

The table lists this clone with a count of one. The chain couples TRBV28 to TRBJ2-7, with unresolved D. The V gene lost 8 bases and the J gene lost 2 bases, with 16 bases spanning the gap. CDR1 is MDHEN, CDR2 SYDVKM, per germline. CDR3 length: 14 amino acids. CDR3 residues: CASVKAGSPYEQYF. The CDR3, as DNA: TGTGCCAGCGTTAAAGCAGGTAGTCCCTACGAGCAGTACTTC.

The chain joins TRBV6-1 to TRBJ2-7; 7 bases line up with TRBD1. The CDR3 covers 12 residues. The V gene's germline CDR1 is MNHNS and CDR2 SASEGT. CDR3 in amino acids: CASSERGQLRAV. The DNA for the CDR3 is TGTGCCAGCAGTGAAAGGGGGCAATTAAGAGCTGTC.

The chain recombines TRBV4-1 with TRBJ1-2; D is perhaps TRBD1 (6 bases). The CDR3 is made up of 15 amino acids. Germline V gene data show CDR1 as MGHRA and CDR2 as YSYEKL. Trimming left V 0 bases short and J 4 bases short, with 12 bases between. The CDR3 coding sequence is TGCGCCAGCAGCCAAGAACACGGCAGGGGCTATGGCTACACCTTC. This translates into CASSQEHGRGYGYTF.

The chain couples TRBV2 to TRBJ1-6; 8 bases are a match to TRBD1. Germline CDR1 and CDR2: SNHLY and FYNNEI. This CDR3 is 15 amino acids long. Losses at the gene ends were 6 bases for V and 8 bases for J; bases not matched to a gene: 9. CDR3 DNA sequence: TGTGCCAGCAGGACGGACAGGGAGAAGCATTCACCCCTCCACTTT. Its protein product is CASRTDREKHSPLHF. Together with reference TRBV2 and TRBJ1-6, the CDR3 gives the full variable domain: EPEVTQTPSHQVTQMGQEVILRCVPISNHLYFYWYRQILGQKVEFLVSFYNNEISEKSEIFDDQFSVERPDGSNFTLKIRSTKLEDSAMYFCASRTDREKHSPLHFGNGTRLTVT.